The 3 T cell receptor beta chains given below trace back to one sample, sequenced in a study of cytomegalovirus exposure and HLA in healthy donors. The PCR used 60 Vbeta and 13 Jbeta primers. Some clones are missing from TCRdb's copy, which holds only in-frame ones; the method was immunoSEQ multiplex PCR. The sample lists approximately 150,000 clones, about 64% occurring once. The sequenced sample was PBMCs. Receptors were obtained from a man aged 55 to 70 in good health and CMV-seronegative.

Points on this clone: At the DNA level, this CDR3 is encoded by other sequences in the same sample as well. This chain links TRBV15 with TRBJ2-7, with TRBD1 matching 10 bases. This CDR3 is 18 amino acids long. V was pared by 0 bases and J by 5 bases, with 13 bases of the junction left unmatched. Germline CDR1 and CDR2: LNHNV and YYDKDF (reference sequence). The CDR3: CATSREGATGTGVHEQYF. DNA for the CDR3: TGTGCCACCAGCAGAGAGGGGGCAACCGGGACAGGGGTTCACGAGCAGTACTTC.

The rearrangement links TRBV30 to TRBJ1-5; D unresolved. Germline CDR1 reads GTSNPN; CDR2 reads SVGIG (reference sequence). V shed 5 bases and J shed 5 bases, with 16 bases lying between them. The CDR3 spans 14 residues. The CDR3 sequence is CAWVDREGHQPQHF. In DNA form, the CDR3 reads TGTGCCTGGGTGGATCGAGAGGGCCATCAGCCCCAGCATTTT.

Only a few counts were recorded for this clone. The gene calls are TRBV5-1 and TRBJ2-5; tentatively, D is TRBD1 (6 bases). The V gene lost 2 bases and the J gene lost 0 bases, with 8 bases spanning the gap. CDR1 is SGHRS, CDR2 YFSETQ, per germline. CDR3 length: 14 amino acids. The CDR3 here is CASSLTGYQETQYF. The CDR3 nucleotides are TGCGCCAGCAGCTTAACAGGGTACCAAGAGACCCAGTACTTC.